The 6 T cell receptor beta chains below all came from one sample that was sequenced in a study of CD8+ T cells in alopecia areata. Stated treatment: oral pan-JAK inhibitor, 5-10 mg twice daily. Sequencing used cDNA as its template, made by extracting RNA and reverse transcribing it. TCRdb's table, derived via immunoSEQ multiplex PCR, lists solely in-frame clones and lacks some. The table includes 150,000 to 250,000 clones, roughly 60% detected once. The starting material was CD4+ T cells sorted from blood, obtained at week 24, from a patient treated with tofacitinib. Every receptor here comes from a human donor with alopecia areata.

There are a few counts of this clone. The genes are TRBV2 and TRBJ1-2; D remains ambiguous. Per the germline V gene, CDR1 is SNHLY and CDR2 is FYNNEI. V shed 4 bases and J shed 7 bases, with 16 bases lying between them. CDR3 size: 14 residues. CDR3 coding DNA: TGTGCCAGCAGTGTTACCCCGGACGCGGGTGGCTACACCTTC. Protein sequence: CASSVTPDAGGYTF.

This clone turned up a few times. This chain joins TRBV2 and TRBJ2-3; tentative D call: TRBD2 (6 bases). Per the germline V gene, CDR1 is SNHLY and CDR2 is FYNNEI. The CDR3 is 13 residues long. The CDR3 region is CGCSGGSTDTQYF. CDR3 in DNA: TGTGGATGTTCCGGGGGAAGCACAGATACGCAGTATTTT.

This clone was counted only a few times. The V and J genes are TRBV7-9 and TRBJ2-2; no clear D gene. Trimming shortened V by 2 bases and J by 4 bases, and 2 bases separated the two germline ends. The CDR3 contains 12 residues. Germline V gene data show CDR1 as SEHNR and CDR2 as FQNEAQ (reference sequence). This CDR3 is CASSLITGELFF. The CDR3 bases are TGTGCCAGCAGCTTAATCACCGGGGAGCTGTTTTTT.

CDR3 nucleotide sequence: TGTGCCACCTCCCCCCTCGCGGGGGAGTCAAGTGAGCAGTTCTTC. Amino acid sequence: CATSPLAGESSEQFF. The chain links TRBV25-1 to TRBJ2-1; TRBD2 aligns across 7 bases. Germline V gives CDR1 MGHDK, CDR2 SYGVNS. Trimming removed 10 bases from V and 9 bases from J; junction bases left unmatched: 18. This CDR3 is 15 amino acids long.

This clone has more than one count but fewer than ten. This rearrangement joins TRBV7-3 to TRBJ2-3; TRBD1 agrees at 9 bases. V shed 5 bases and J 3 bases; nucleotides not matched to a gene: 9. This CDR3 has 16 residues. Per the germline V gene, CDR1 is SGHTA and CDR2 is FQGTGA. Here the CDR3 reads CASSQHTGQGTDTQYF. The DNA of the CDR3 is TGTGCCAGCAGCCAACATACGGGACAGGGAACAGATACGCAGTATTTT.

V and J are TRBV20-1 and TRBJ2-5; the D gene is possibly TRBD1 (5 bases). The CDR3 spans 11 residues. In germline, CDR1 is DFQATT, CDR2 SNEGSKA (reference sequence). The V and J ends lost 6 bases and 4 bases respectively, with 9 bases between them. The CDR3 DNA is TGCAGTGCGGACACCCGAGAGACCCAGTACTTC. This codes for CSADTRETQYF.